Below are 22 T cell receptor beta chains sequenced from a single sample in a study of regulatory T cells in long-lasting Graves disease. The time point denotes: newly diagnosed GD, antithyroid drugs for less than 3 months. After RNA was extracted from PBMCs, the TCR library was made from it. Arm-PCR of CDR3 regions with iRepertoire HTBI primers generated TCR beta libraries. TCRdb used MiXCR to reprocess the multiplex PCR reads, holding one entry per CDR3 protein. The data show under 300,000 distinct CDR3 sequences, with just over 20% seen just once and roughly 14% held by the top ten. This material consisted of peripheral blood mononuclear cells (PBMCs), taken at new diagnosis, from a patient treated with antithyroid drugs. These receptors were obtained from a female donor with Graves disease.

Ten or more counts support this clonotype. This sequence joins TRBV5-5 and TRBJ2-7; TRBD1 matches 8 bases. This CDR3 contains 15 residues. The germline CDR1 and CDR2 sequences are SGHKS and YYEKEE (reference sequence). V was clipped by 3 bases and J by 3 bases; unmatched bases: 8. CDR3 residues: CASSYGQGEYYEQYF. The CDR3, as DNA: TGTGCCAGCAGCTATGGACAGGGCGAATACTACGAGCAGTACTTC.

This clonotype was counted ten times or more. The chain is built from TRBV6-1 and TRBJ1-5, with a weak D call TRBD1 (5 bases). CDR3 length: 13 residues. Germline CDR1 and CDR2: MNHNS and SASEGT. V lost 6 bases and J lost 4, with 10 bases in between. The CDR3 bases are TGTGCCAGCAGAACAGGCCTAAATCAGCCCCAGCATTTT. Translated, it gives CASRTGLNQPQHF.

This clonotype was seen more than once but under ten times. The chain is built from TRBV7-2 and TRBJ1-1, with 8 bases identical to TRBD1. V was pared by 5 bases and J by 7 bases, with 12 bases of the junction left unmatched. This CDR3 is 15 amino acids long. In germline, CDR1 is SGHTA, CDR2 FQGNSA. CDR3 sequence: CASSPGGQGSIEAFF. CDR3 bases: TGTGCCAGCAGCCCGGGAGGACAGGGATCAATTGAAGCTTTCTTT.

This clonotype was recorded many times. The rearrangement joins TRBV7-2 to TRBJ2-3; unclear D gene. CDR3 length equals 15 residues. V dropped 5 bases and J dropped 5 bases, with 17 bases sitting between them. In germline, CDR1 is SGHTA, CDR2 FQGNSA. The CDR3 sequence is CASSPLSSGRDTQYF. In DNA, the CDR3 is TGTGCCAGCAGCCCTCTATCATCTGGTAGAGATACGCAGTATTTT.

This clonotype was seen many times. The J gene is TRBJ2-2, the V gene TRBV5-4; a weak D match, TRBD2 (6 bases). Trimming removed 6 bases at V and 5 bases at J, with 20 bases between. The CDR3 contains 16 residues. In germline, CDR1 is SGHNT, CDR2 YYREEE (reference sequence). CDR3 region: CASTTRGRRGTGELFF. The CDR3 DNA sequence: TGTGCCAGCACAACCCGCGGCAGGCGGGGAACCGGGGAGCTGTTTTTT.

This clonotype was recorded many times. This chain uses TRBV6-1 with TRBJ2-7; possible D gene TRBD1, 5 bases. The CDR3 has 14 amino acids. The V end lost 7 bases, the J end lost 0 bases, and 13 bases lay between the germline ends. CDR1 and CDR2 (germline): MNHNS, SASEGT. CDR3 amino acids: CASTARRGSYEQYF. The CDR3 DNA reads as TGTGCCAGCACGGCGAGAAGGGGCTCCTACGAGCAGTACTTC.

This clonotype was observed many times. The V gene is TRBV7-2, the J gene TRBJ2-3; 8 nucleotides line up with TRBD2. The CDR3 is made up of 15 amino acids. The trim removed 4 bases at V and 5 bases at J, leaving 8 bases unmatched. Germline V gene sequence: CDR1 SGHTA, CDR2 FQGNSA. The CDR3 reads CASSSRVAGIDTQYF. The CDR3, as DNA: TGTGCCAGCAGCTCAAGGGTAGCGGGGATAGATACGCAGTATTTT. The complete variable domain, with remaining parts taken from reference TRBV7-2 and TRBJ2-3, reads GAGVSQSPSNKVTEKGKDVELRCDPISGHTALYWYRQSLGQGLEFLIYFQGNSAPDKSGLPSDRFSAERTGGSVSTLTIQRTQQEDSAVYLCASSSRVAGIDTQYFGPGTRLTVL.

This sequence joins TRBV7-2 and TRBJ2-1, with a weak D call TRBD1 (7 bases). This CDR3 contains 17 residues. Trimming took 3 bases from V and 8 from J, leaving 23 bases between them. Germline assignment: CDR1 SGHTA and CDR2 FQGNSA. The DNA of the CDR3 is TGTGCCAGCAGCTTGGGGAGAGGGGCAGGGGGGACTCATGAGCAGTTCTTC. Protein product: CASSLGRGAGGTHEQFF.

In this sample, this clonotype turned up many times. The genes are TRBV10-1 and TRBJ2-1; 8 nucleotides align to TRBD1. Germline V CDR1 and CDR2: WNHNN, SYGVQD (reference sequence). The CDR3 loop spans 16 amino acids. Trimming took 10 bases from V and 4 from J; bases not matched to a gene: 15. The CDR3 nucleotides read TGCGCCACCGGGACAGGTCGTAACGACATTTACAATGAGCAGTTCTTC. Translated: CATGTGRNDIYNEQFF.

This clonotype has ten or more counts. The chain couples TRBV13 to TRBJ1-1, with 9 bases matching TRBD1. Germline V gives CDR1 PRHDT, CDR2 FYEKMQ (reference sequence). CDR3 length equals 16 residues. V was clipped by 0 bases and J by 4 bases; unmatched bases: 6. CDR3 sequence reads: CASSLGRTGEVTEAFF. Written as DNA, the CDR3 is TGTGCCAGCAGCTTAGGCCGGACAGGGGAGGTCACTGAAGCTTTCTTT.

This clonotype has a count of ten or more. The V call is TRBV6-1, the J call TRBJ2-7; 9 nucleotides align to TRBD1. The CDR3 consists of 15 residues. Germline V gene data show CDR1 as MNHNS and CDR2 as SASEGT. V was pared by 4 bases and J by 3 bases, with 7 bases of the junction left unmatched. The CDR3 loop is CASSAPGTGHYEQYF. DNA for the CDR3: TGTGCCAGCAGTGCCCCCGGGACAGGGCACTACGAGCAGTACTTC.

The chain is built from TRBV10-3 and TRBJ2-1; the D gene is possibly TRBD1 (6 bases). The CDR3 is 13 residues long. V lost 3 bases and J lost 9, with 12 bases in between. CDR1 is ENHRY and CDR2 is SYGVKD in the germline V gene. CDR3: CAISDRDKGEQFF. For the CDR3, the DNA is TGTGCCATCAGTGACCGGGACAAAGGTGAGCAGTTCTTC.

This clonotype appeared many times. The genes are TRBV3-1 and TRBJ1-6; D may be TRBD1 (5 bases). Germline lookup yields CDR1 LGHDT and CDR2 YNNKEL (reference sequence). The length of the CDR3 is 13 residues. The V and J ends lost 7 bases and 10 bases respectively, with 14 bases between them. The CDR3 spells CASTNFGGSPLHF. CDR3 coding DNA: TGTGCCAGCACCAACTTCGGGGGGTCACCCCTCCACTTT.

This clonotype has ten or more counts. The rearrangement joins TRBV2 to TRBJ1-5; weak D call: TRBD1 (5 bases). Trimming shortened V by 6 bases and J by 2 bases, and 8 bases separated the two germline ends. Germline values: CDR1 SNHLY, CDR2 FYNNEI. This CDR3 is 13 amino acids long. CDR3 residues: CASRGGGNQPQHF. CDR3 DNA: TGTGCCAGCAGGGGGGGGGGCAATCAGCCCCAGCATTTT. Supplemented by reference TRBV2 and TRBJ1-5, the full variable domain reads EPEVTQTPSHQVTQMGQEVILRCVPISNHLYFYWYRQILGQKVEFLVSFYNNEISEKSEIFDDQFSVERPDGSNFTLKIRSTKLEDSAMYFCASRGGGNQPQHFGDGTRLSIL.

This clonotype was detected many times. The chain links TRBV12-3 or TRBV12-4 to TRBJ2-1; either TRBD1 or TRBD2 may supply D (6 bases each). The CDR3 has 14 amino acids. Trimming left V 6 bases short and J 5 bases short, with 14 bases between. CDR3 DNA: TGTGCCAGCAGAAGGGGGGAGGCCCACAATGAGCAGTTCTTC. This codes for CASRRGEAHNEQFF.

This clonotype was counted many times. J is TRBJ2-2 and V is TRBV30; 9 bases map to TRBD2. Germline trimming cut 3 bases from V and 4 bases from J; bases unmatched to any gene: 9. From germline, CDR1 is GTSNPN and CDR2 SVGIG (reference sequence). This CDR3 spans 16 amino acids. Here the CDR3 DNA reads TGTGCCTGGAGCGCGGGGGGGGCAGGGGGCACCGGGGAGCTGTTTTTT. This translates into CAWSAGGAGGTGELFF.

This clonotype was seen many times. CDR3 in DNA: TGTGCCAGCAGCGCCGGGGACAGGAGGAGAGATACGCAGTATTTT. Encoded protein: CASSAGDRRRDTQYF. The chain uses TRBV9 and TRBJ2-3; TRBD1 agrees at 8 bases. V shed 3 bases, J shed 5 bases, and the junction held 8 bases outside the gene matches. The germline V gene has CDR1 SGDLS and CDR2 YYNGEE. The CDR3 length is 15 residues.

This clonotype was detected ten times or more. This chain links TRBV7-9 with TRBJ2-5; 8 bases align to TRBD1. V was pared by 4 bases and J by 0 bases, with 10 bases of the junction left unmatched. Germline loops: CDR1 SEHNR, CDR2 FQNEAQ (reference sequence). This CDR3 is built from 17 residues. The CDR3 DNA reads as TGTGCCAGCAGCTCGATCGGGACAGGCCCCCACCAAGAGACCCAGTACTTC. Encoded protein: CASSSIGTGPHQETQYF.

The genes are TRBV6-2 or TRBV6-3 and TRBJ1-5; weak D call: TRBD1 (6 bases). Trimming shortened V by 0 bases and J by 5 bases, and 14 bases separated the two germline ends. This CDR3 spans 16 amino acids. Germline V gives CDR1 MNHEY, CDR2 SVGEGT. The CDR3 is CASSYSAGGQDQPQHF. Written as DNA, the CDR3 is TGTGCCAGCAGTTACTCGGCGGGGGGGCAAGATCAGCCCCAGCATTTT.

This clonotype was seen more than once but under ten times. A much larger clone is a single base away; this may be a read error. The chain joins TRBV7-8 to TRBJ1-5; TRBD1 might be the D (6 bases). This CDR3 is 12 amino acids long. V lost 6 bases and J 4 bases, leaving 7 bases between the germline ends. Germline V gene sequence: CDR1 SGHVS, CDR2 FQNEAQ. In nucleotides, the CDR3 is TGTGCCAGCAGAGACAGGAATCAGCCCCAGCATTTT. It translates to CASRDRNQPQHF.

This clonotype was detected many times. The V gene is TRBV10-1, the J gene TRBJ2-7; the match to TRBD1 covers 7 bases. Germline CDR1 and CDR2: WNHNN and SYGVQD (reference sequence). V was pared by 4 bases and J by 2 bases, with 5 bases of the junction left unmatched. CDR3 length: 14 amino acids. The DNA of the CDR3 is TGCGCCAGCAGTGTCGACAGGGCCCCCTACGAGCAGTACTTC. Encoded protein: CASSVDRAPYEQYF.

On this clonotype: It differs at one base from a far larger clone, so likely a read error. The chain joins TRBV11-3 to TRBJ1-5; 8 bases map to TRBD1. In germline, CDR1 is SGHNT, CDR2 YENEEA. Trimming removed 6 bases from V and 9 bases from J; junction bases left unmatched: 7. This CDR3 comprises 13 residues. Here the CDR3 DNA reads TGTGCCAGCAGTGGGACAGGTCATCGGCCCCAGCATTTT. Amino acid sequence: CASSGTGHRPQHF.